This T cell receptor beta chain was recorded in a study of T cell repertoires in cytomegalovirus infection. This CDR3 is 14 amino acids long. The V end was cut by 5 bases, the J end by 2 bases, with 13 bases between. Germline CDR1 is SEHNR and CDR2 is FQNEAQ (reference sequence). Points on this clonotype: Its specificity is not known.

MiXCR, run by TCRdb on the reads, gives a single entry per CDR3 protein. The sample lists about 230,000 distinct CDR3 sequences, approximately 24% occurring once. Study results and caveats: Identification of carriers of CMV plus the relevant HLA was performed using cumulative public TCR beta family frequency. HLA-C-restricted CMV clonotypes gave the most frequent clonotype in two of eight donors.

Sequenced material: CD8+ T cells from PBMCs. The chain uses TRBV7-9 and TRBJ2-7, with D possibly being TRBD2 (5 bases). The clonotype originates from a human donor in good health (CMV status not recorded). Some clones in this sample may be carry-over from other donors' samples. CDR3 in DNA: TGTGCCAGCAGCCAACGAGGGAACCCCTACGAGCAGTACTTC. This codes for CASSQRGNPYEQYF.